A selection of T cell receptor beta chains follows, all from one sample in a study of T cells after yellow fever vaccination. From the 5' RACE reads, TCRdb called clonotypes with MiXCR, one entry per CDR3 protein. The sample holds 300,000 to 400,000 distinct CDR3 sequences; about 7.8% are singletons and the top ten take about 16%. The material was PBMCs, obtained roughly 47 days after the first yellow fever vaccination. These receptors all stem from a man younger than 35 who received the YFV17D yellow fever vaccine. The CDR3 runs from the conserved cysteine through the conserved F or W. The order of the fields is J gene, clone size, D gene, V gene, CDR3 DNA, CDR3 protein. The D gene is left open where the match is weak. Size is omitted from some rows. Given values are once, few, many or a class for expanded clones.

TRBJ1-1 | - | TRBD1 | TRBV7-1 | TGTGCCAGCAGACCCACCGGGACAGGGGCCCGCCTCTACACTGAAGCTTTCTTT | CASRPTGTGARLYTEAFF
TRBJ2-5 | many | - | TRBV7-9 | TGTGCCAGCAGCTTTGACTCGTTTGAGACCCAGTACTTC | CASSFDSFETQYF
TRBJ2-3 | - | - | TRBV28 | TGTGCCAGCACCCCCCAGGGGCCAGATACGCAGTATTTT | CASTPQGPDTQYF
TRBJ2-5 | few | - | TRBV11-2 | TGTGCCAGCAGCTTAGAACCTTTGGGGGTGGTAGAAGAAGAGACCCAGTACTTC | CASSLEPLGVVEEETQYF
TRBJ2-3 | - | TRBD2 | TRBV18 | TGTGCCAGCTCACCGCGGAATCGGCTAGCGGCAGATACGCAGTATTTT | CASSPRNRLAADTQYF
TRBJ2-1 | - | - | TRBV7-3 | TGTGCCAGCAGCTTAACCGCAGGAAGCTCCTACAATGAGCAGTTCTTC | CASSLTAGSSYNEQFF
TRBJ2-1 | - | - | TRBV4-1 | TGCGCCAGCAGCCAGGCCCAAGGCGGCTACAATGAGCAGTTCTTC | CASSQAQGGYNEQFF
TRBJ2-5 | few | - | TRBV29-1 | TGCAGCGTTGGACAGGCACAAGAGACCCAGTACTTC | CSVGQAQETQYF
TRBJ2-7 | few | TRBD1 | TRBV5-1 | TGCGCCAGCAGCCGAGTGTCCGGGACAGGGCCTTACTACGAGCAGTACTTC | CASSRVSGTGPYYEQYF
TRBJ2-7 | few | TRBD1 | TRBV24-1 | TGTGCCACCAGTGATAATGATGGACAGGCCTCTACCTACGAGCAGTACTTC | CATSDNDGQASTYEQYF
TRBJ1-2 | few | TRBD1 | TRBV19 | TGTGCCAGTAAAACGACAGGGCCTTATGGCTACACCTTC | CASKTTGPYGYTF
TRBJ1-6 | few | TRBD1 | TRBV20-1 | TGCAGTGCTGAAACCCGGGACAGCTATTCACCCCTCCACTTT | CSAETRDSYSPLHF
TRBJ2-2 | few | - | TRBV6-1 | TGTGCCAGCAGTGAACAGGGCACCGGGGAGCTGTTTTTT | CASSEQGTGELFF
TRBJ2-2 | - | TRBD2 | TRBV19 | TGTGCCAGTAGTAATGAGCGGGGGGGCCGTACCGGGGAACTGTTTTTT | CASSNERGGRTGELFF
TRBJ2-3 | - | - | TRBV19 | TGTGCCAGTAGTATACGGATTCGCACAGATACGCAGTATTTT | CASSIRIRTDTQYF
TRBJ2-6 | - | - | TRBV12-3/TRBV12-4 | TGTGCCAGCAGATCGGGGGCCAACGTCCTGACTTTC | CASRSGANVLTF
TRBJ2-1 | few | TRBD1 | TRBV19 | TGTGCCAGTAGACAGGGGGGTGGGAATGAGCAGTTCTTC | CASRQGGGNEQFF
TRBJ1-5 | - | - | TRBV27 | TGTGCCAGCAGCACAGGGTTGGGAAATCAGCCCCAGCATTTT | CASSTGLGNQPQHF
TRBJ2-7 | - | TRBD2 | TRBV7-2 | TGTGCCAGCAGCTCCCGCGGGGGGAACGAGCAGTACTTC | CASSSRGGNEQYF
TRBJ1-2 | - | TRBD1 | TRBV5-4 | TGTGCCAGCAGCTTCCCCTGGGGCAGGGGGGATCAGCGGAGCTACACCTTC | CASSFPWGRGDQRSYTF
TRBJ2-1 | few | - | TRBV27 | TGTGCCAGCAGGGGACCGCGTTCCTCCAATGAGCAGTTCTTC | CASRGPRSSNEQFF
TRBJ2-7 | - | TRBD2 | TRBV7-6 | TGTGCCAGCAGCTTGGGGGGGGTTGGCGAGCAGTACTTC | CASSLGGVGEQYF
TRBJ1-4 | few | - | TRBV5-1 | TGCGCCAGCAGCTACGGGGTTTCGACACGAACGGAAAAACTGTTTTTT | CASSYGVSTRTEKLFF
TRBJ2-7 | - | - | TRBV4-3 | TGCGCCAGCAGCCAAGATCACAGCCCGGGGGAGCAGTACTTC | CASSQDHSPGEQYF
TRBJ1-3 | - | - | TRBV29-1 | TGCAGCGACCTCCATGGAACAGGTCCTGGAAACACCATATATTTT | CSDLHGTGPGNTIYF
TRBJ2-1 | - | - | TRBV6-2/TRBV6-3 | TGTGCCAGCAGTGACGCGACAGTGGACTCCTACAATGAGCAGTTCTTC | CASSDATVDSYNEQFF
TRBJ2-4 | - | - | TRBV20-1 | TGCATTGCTAGTCGGGGGCCCCTAGCCAAAAACATTCAGTACTTC | CIASRGPLAKNIQYF
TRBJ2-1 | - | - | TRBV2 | TGTGCCAGCGGCGGCATCCAGGGTATTCTGGTCAATGAGCAGTTCTTC | CASGGIQGILVNEQFF
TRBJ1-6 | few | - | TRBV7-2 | TGTGCCAGCAGCCGCGGCGGGGCCTACTATAATTCACCCCTCCACTTT | CASSRGGAYYNSPLHF
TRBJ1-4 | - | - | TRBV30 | TGTGCCTGGAGCCGGGACATTCCTTTTTTACTGTTTTTT | CAWSRDIPFLLFF
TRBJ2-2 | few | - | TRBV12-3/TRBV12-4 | TGTGCCAGCAGTTTACTAGCGATCGGGGAGCTGTTTTTT | CASSLLAIGELFF
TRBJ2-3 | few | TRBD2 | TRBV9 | TGTGCCAGCTGGGGGACTAGCGGGGAAGATACGCAGTATTTT | CASWGTSGEDTQYF
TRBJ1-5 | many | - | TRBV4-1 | TGCGCCAGCAGCCAAGAGGGCAGGGGTCCATATCAGCCCCAGCATTTT | CASSQEGRGPYQPQHF
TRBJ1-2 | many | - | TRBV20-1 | TGCAGTGCTAGAGATGCCGCGATCTATGGCTACACCTTC | CSARDAAIYGYTF
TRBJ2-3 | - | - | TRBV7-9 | TGTGCCAGCAGCTTCTACTCGACACTCCGCGGGACAGATACGCAGTATTTT | CASSFYSTLRGTDTQYF
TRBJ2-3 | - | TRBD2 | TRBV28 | TGTGCCAGCAGTCCTCTAGCGGGGGCAGATACGCAGTATTTT | CASSPLAGADTQYF
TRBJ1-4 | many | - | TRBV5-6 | TGTGCCAGCAGCTTGTGGGCAGCAACTAATGAAAAACTGTTTTTT | CASSLWAATNEKLFF
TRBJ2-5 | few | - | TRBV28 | TGTGCCAGCAGTTTAGTGACCGGGAGTCAAGAGACCCAGTACTTC | CASSLVTGSQETQYF
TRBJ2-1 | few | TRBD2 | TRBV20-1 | TGCAGTGCTAGAGATCAGGGTAGCGGGGGCTCCTACAATGAGCAGTTCTTC | CSARDQGSGGSYNEQFF
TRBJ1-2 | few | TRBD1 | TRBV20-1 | TGCAGTGCAGGGACAGGGAGGGACTATGGCTACACCTTC | CSAGTGRDYGYTF
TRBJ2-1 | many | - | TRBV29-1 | TGCAGCGTAGCCGACAATGAGCAGTTCTTC | CSVADNEQFF
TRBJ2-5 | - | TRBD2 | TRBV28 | TGTGCCAGCAGTCGCCCCGGACTAGCGGAGCAAGAGACCCAGTACTTC | CASSRPGLAEQETQYF
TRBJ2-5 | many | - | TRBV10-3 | TGTGCCATCAGTGACCCCGACAGCTTTCAAGAGACCCAGTACTTC | CAISDPDSFQETQYF
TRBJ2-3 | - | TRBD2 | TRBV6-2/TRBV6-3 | TGTGCCAGCAGTGGAAGCGGGGGCAACACAGATACGCAGTATTTT | CASSGSGGNTDTQYF
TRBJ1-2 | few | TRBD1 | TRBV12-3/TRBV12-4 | TGTGCCAGCAGTTTAAGAACAGGGGATGGCTACACCTTC | CASSLRTGDGYTF
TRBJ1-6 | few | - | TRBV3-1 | TGTGCCAGCAGCCAATACCAGCTTACACCCCTCCACTTT | CASSQYQLTPLHF